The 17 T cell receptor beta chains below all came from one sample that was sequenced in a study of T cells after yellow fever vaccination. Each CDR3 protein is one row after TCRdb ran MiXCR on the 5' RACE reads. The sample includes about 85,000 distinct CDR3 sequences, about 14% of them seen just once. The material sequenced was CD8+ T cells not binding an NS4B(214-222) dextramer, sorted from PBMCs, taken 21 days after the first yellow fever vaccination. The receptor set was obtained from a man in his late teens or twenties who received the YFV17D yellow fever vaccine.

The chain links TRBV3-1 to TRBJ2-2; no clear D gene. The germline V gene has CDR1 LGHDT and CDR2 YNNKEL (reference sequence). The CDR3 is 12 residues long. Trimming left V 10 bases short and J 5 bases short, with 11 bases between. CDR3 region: CANTPETGELFF. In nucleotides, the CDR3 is TGTGCCAACACCCCTGAAACCGGGGAGCTGTTTTTT.

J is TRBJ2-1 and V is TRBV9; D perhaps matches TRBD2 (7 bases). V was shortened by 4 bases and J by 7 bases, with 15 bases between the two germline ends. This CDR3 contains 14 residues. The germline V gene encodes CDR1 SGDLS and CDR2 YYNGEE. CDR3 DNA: TGTGCCAGCAGCCCGGGGGGCGTGGGGAATGAGCAGTTCTTC. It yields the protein CASSPGGVGNEQFF.

CDR3 sequence reads: CASSCPSCPANTGELFF. The CDR3 nucleotides read TGTGCCAGCAGTTGCCCCTCCTGCCCCGCGAACACCGGGGAGCTGTTTTTT. The genes are TRBV12-3 or TRBV12-4 and TRBJ2-2; D unclear. Between the trimmed V and J ends, which lost 4 bases and 0 bases, there was a span of 15 bases. The CDR3 covers 17 residues.

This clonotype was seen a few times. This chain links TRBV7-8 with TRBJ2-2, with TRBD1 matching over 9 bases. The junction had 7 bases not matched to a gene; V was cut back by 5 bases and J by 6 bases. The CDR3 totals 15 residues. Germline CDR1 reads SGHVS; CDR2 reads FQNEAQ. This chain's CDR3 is CASSPWTGEAGELFF. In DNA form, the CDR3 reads TGTGCCAGCAGCCCCTGGACAGGGGAAGCCGGGGAGCTGTTTTTT.

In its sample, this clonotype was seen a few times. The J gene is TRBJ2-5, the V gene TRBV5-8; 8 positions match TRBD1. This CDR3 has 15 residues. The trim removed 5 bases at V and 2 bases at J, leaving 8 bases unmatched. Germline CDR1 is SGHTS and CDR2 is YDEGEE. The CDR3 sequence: CASRKGQALQETQYF. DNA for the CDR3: TGTGCCAGCAGGAAGGGACAGGCACTTCAAGAGACCCAGTACTTC.

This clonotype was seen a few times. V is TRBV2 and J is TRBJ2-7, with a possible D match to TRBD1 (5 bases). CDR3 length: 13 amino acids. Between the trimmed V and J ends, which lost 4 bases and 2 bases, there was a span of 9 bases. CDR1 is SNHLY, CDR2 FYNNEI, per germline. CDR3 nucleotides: TGTGCCAGCAGTGCAAGCAGGGCCTACGAGCAGTACGTC. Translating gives CASSASRAYEQYV.

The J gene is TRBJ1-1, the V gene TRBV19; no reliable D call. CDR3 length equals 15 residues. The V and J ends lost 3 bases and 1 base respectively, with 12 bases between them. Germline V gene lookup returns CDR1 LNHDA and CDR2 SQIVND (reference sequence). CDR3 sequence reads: CASSIPEKKNTEAFF. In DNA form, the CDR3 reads TGTGCCAGTAGTATCCCCGAAAAGAAGAACACTGAAGCTTTCTTT.

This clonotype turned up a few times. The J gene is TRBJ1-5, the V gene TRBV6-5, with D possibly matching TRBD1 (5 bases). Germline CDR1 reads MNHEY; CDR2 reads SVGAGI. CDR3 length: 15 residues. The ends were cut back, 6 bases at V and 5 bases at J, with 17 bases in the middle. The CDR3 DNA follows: TGTGCCAGCAGCCAGGGACTGCTGACAGATCAGCCCCAGCATTTT. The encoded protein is CASSQGLLTDQPQHF.

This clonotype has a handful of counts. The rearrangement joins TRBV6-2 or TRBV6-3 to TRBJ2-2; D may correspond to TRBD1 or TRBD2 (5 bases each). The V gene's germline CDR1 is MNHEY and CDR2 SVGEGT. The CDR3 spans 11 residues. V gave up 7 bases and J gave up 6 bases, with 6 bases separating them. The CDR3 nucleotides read TGTGCCAGCATGGGACCCGGGGAGCTGTTTTTT. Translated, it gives CASMGPGELFF.

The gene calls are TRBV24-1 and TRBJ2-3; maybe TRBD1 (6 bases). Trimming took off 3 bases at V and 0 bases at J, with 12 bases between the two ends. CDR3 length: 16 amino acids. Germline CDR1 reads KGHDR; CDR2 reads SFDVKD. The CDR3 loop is CATSDPTGQSTDTQYF. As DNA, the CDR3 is TGTGCCACCAGTGATCCCACAGGACAGAGCACAGATACGCAGTATTTT.

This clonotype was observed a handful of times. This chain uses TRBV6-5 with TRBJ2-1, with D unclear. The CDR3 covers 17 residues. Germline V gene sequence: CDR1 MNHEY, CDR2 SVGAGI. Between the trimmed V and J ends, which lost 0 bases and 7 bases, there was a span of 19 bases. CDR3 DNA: TGTGCCAGCAGTTACTCGATCTCAGGAGAGGTTAGTAATGAGCAGTTCTTC. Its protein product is CASSYSISGEVSNEQFF.

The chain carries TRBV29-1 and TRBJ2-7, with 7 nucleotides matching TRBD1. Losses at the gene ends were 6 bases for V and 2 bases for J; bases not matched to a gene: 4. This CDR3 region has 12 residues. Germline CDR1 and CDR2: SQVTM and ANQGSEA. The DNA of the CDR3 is TGCAGCGTCCCAGGGGGTCCCTACGAGCAGTACTTC. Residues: CSVPGGPYEQYF.

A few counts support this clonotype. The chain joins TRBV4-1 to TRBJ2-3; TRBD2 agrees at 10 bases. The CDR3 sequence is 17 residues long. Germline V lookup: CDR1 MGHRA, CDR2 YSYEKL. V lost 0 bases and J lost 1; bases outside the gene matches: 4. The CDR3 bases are TGCGCCAGCAGCCAAGAAAGCGGGGGGGTCGGCACAGATACGCAGTATTTT. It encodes CASSQESGGVGTDTQYF.

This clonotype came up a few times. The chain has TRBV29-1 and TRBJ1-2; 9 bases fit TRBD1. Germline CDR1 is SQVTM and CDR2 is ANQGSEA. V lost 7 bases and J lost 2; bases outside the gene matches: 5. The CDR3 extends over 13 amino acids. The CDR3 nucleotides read TGCAGCGGATACGGGACAGGGAACTATGGCTACACCTTC. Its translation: CSGYGTGNYGYTF.

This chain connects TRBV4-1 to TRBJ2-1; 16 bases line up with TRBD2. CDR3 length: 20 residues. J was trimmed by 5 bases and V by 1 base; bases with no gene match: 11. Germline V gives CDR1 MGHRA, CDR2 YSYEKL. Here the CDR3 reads CASSQVTGTSGGASNNEQFF. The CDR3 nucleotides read TGCGCCAGCAGCCAAGTGACCGGGACTAGCGGGGGGGCGTCCAACAATGAGCAGTTCTTC.

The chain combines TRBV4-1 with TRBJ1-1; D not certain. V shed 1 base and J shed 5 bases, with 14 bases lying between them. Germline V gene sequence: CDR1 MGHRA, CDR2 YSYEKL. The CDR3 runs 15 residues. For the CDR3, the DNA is TGCGCCAGCAGCCAAGTTTTTTCCGGGAGGACTGAAGCTTTCTTT. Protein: CASSQVFSGRTEAFF.

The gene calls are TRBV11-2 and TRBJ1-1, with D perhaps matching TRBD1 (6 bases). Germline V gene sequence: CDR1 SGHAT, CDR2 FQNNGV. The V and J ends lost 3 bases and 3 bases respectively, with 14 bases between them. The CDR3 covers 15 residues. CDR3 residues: CASSFRGGQDTEAFF. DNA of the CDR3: TGTGCCAGCAGCTTCCGAGGGGGGCAGGACACTGAAGCTTTCTTT.